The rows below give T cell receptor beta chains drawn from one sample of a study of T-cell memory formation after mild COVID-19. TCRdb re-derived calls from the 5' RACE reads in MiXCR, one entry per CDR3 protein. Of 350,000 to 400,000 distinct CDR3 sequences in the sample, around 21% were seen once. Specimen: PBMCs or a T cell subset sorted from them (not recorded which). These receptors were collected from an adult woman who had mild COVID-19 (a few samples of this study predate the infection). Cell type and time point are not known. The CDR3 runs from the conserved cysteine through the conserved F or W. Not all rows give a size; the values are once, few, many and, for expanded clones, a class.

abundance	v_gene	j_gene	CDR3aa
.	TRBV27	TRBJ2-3	CASSWMTSGGEDTQYF
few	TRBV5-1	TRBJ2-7	CASSFGLAGEGEQYF
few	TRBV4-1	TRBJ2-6	CASSQMLRGNFGANVLTF
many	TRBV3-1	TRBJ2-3	CASSHGSTDTQYF
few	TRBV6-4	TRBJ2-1	CASSESSYNEQFF
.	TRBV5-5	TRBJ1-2	CASSIPGTLGYTF
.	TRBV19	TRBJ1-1	CASSFDARDTEAFF
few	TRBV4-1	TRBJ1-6	CASSQDRGRRSLF
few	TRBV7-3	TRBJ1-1	CASSSGTGLAGAFF
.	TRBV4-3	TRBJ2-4	CASSQDYPAASIQYF
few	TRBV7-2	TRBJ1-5	CASSWDLQPQHF
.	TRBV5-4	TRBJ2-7	CASSGGTSGSPYEQYF
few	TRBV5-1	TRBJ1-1	CASSLEEGAKTEAFF
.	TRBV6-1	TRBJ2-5	CASRIAGTGLETQYF
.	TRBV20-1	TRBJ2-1	CSGKEDRLGEQFF
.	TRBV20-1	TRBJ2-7	CSASAGQGPSYEQYF
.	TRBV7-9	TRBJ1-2	CASSTGTYGYTF
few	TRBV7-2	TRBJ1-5	CASSPLGGARVNQPQHF
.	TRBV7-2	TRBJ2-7	CASSFTGGLYEQYF
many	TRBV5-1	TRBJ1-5	CASSPCGPQHF
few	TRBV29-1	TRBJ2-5	CSVHRQETQYF
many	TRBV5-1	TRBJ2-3	CASSFGTSGSRLDTQYF
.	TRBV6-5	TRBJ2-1	CASSYSLAGGYEQFF
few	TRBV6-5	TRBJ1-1	CASSYTGSTEAFF
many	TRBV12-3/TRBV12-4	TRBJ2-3	CASSLLGPSTDTQYF
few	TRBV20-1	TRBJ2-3	CSARDGGSPTDTQYF
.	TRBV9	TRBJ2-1	CASSVITGAGEQFF
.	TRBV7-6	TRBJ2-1	CASSPGTSGNSEQFF
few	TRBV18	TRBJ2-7	CASSQDGGSAYEQYF
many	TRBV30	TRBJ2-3	CAWSSRRADTQYF
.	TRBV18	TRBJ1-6	CASSPGGDSPLHF
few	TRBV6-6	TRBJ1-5	CASSYVDRPQHF
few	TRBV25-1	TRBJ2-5	CASTPWESGGDQETQYF
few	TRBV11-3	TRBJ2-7	CASSLAGHSSYEQYF
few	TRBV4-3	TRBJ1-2	CASSQDVSRGYGYTF
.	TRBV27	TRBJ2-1	CASGAESSYNEQFF
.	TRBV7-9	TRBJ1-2	CASSLAAVTLGYTF
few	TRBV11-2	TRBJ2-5	CASSFRGGQETQYF
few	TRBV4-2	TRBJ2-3	CASSQDVRSSTDTQYF
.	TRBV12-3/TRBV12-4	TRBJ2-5	CASTRGTGQETQYF
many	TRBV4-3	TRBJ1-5	CASSQDATYNQPQHF
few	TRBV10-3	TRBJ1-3	CAISSTGGYNTIYF
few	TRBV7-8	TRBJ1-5	CASSLEAGNQPQHF
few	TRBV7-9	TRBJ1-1	CASSAWGLRTEAFF
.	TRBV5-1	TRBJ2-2	CASSLRWDTGELFF
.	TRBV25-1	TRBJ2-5	CASSEQSGGGKETQYF
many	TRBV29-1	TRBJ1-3	CSVGQVAGAFGNTIYF
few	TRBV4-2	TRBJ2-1	CASTPGTSGSYEQFF
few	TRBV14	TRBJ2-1	CASSQLAGGNEQFF
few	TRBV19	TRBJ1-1	CASSTLSTANTEAFF
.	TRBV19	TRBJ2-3	CASSMLTGAQVDTQYF
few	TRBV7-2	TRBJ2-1	CASSYGLAGGNNEQFF
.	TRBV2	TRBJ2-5	CAGTDRAQETQYF
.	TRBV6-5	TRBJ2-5	CASSYLQGTETQYF